This T cell receptor beta chain was recovered during a study of blood T cell repertoires in COVID-19. Study information: Acute and convalescent COVID-19 samples came from the United States, Italy and Spain. PBMCs, B-cell-depleted T cells, or T cells were the source of the cDNA or gDNA that made up the material.

V lost 7 bases and J lost 0; bases outside the gene matches: 10. This CDR3 has 16 residues. Germline CDR1 reads SEHNR; CDR2 reads FQNEAQ (reference sequence). How the authors handled the data: Reference gene primer amplification in the assay estimated nucleated cell counts. Method: immunoSEQ multiplex PCR; TCRdb's copy keeps in-frame clones and lacks some. Clone size and V and J calls were adopted from that table, with D and trimming inferred from the DNA. The sample holds approximately 77,000 clones, roughly 80% seen once. The sequence was collected from a woman in her sixties with acute or convalescent COVID-19. The source material was peripheral blood. This chain uses TRBV7-9 with TRBJ2-3; 7 nucleotides line up with TRBD1. This CDR3 reads CASTQSWDSSTDTQYF. DNA of the CDR3: TGTGCCAGCACCCAGTCCTGGGACAGCAGCACAGATACGCAGTATTTT.